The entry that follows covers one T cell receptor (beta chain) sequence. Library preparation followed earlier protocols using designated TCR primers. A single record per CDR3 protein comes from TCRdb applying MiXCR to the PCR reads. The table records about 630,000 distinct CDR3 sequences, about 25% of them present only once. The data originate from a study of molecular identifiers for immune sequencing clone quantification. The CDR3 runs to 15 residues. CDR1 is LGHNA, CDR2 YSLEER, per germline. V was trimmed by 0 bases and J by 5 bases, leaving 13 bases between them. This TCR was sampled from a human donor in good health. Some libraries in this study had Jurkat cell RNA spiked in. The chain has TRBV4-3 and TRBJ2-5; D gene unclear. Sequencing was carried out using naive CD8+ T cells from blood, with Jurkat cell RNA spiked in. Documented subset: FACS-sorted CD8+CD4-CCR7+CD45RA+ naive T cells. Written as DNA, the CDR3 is TGCGCCAGCAGCCAAGATCTCTCCAGTGTGGAGACCCAGTACTTC. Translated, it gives CASSQDLSSVETQYF.